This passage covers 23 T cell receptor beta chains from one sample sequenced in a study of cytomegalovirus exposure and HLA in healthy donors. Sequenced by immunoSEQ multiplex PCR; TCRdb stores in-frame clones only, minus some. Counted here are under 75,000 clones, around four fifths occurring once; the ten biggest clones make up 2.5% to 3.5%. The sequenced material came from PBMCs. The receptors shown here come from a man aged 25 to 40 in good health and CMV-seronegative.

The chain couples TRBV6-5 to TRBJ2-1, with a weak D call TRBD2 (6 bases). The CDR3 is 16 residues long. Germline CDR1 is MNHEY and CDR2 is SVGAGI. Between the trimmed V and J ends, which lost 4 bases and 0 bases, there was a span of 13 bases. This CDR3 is CASSWGTGSSYNEQFF. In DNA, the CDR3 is TGTGCCAGCAGTTGGGGGACTGGCAGCTCCTACAATGAGCAGTTCTTC.

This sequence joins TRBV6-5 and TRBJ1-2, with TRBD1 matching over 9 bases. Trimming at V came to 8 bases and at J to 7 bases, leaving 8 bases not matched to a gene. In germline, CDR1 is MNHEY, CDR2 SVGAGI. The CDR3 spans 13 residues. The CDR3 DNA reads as TGTGCCAGCTCCCACAGGGGGCCGGGTGGCTACACCTTC. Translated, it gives CASSHRGPGGYTF.

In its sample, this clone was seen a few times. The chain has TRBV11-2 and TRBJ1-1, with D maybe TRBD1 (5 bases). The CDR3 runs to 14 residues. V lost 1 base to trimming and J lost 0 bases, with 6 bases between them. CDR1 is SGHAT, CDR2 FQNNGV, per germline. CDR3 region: CASSLGRVNTEAFF. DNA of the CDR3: TGTGCCAGCAGCTTAGGCAGGGTGAACACTGAAGCTTTCTTT.

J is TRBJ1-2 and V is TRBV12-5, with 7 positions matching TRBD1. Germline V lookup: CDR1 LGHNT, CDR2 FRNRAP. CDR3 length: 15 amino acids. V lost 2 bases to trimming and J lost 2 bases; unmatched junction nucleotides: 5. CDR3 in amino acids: CASGLSSTGNYGYTF. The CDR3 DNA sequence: TGTGCTAGTGGTTTGTCCTCGACAGGGAACTATGGCTACACCTTC.

The CDR3 spells CASSPRMANTGELFF. The CDR3 DNA reads as TGCGCCAGCAGCCCTAGGATGGCGAACACCGGGGAGCTGTTTTTT. The chain is built from TRBV4-3 and TRBJ2-2; D gene uncertain. Per the germline V gene, CDR1 is LGHNA and CDR2 is YSLEER. This CDR3 has 15 amino acids. Trimming left V 4 bases short and J 0 bases short, with 9 bases between.

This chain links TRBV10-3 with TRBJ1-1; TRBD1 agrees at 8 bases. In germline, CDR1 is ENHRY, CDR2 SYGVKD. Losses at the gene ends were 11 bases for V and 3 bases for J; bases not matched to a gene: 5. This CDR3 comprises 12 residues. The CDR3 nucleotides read TGTGCCGCGAAGACAGGGGACACTGAAGCTTTCTTT. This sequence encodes CAAKTGDTEAFF.

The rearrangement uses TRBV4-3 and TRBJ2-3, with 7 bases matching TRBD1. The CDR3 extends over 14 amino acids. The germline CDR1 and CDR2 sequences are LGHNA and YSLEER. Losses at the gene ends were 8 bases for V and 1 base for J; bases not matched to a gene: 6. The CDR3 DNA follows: TGCGCCAGCCGGGACAGCCAGGGCACAGATACGCAGTATTTT. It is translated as CASRDSQGTDTQYF.

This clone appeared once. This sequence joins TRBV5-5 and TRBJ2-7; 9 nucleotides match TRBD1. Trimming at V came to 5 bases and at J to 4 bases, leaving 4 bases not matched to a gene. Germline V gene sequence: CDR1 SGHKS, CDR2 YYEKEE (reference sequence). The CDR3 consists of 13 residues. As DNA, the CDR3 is TGTGCCAGCAGGGCCGGGACAGGGTACGAGCAGTACGTC. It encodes CASRAGTGYEQYV.

CDR3 amino acids: CASLMVGTEAFF. CDR3 in DNA: TGTGCCAGCTTGATGGTCGGCACTGAAGCTTTCTTT. The chain uses TRBV2 and TRBJ1-1, with unresolved D. The V end was cut by 8 bases, the J end by 4 bases, with 11 bases between. The V gene's germline CDR1 is SNHLY and CDR2 FYNNEI. The CDR3 runs 12 residues.

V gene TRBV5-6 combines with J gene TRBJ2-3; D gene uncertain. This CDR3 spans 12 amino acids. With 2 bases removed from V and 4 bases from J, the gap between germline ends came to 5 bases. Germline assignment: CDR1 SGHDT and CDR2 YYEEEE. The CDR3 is CASSFTSDTQYF. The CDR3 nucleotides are TGTGCCAGCAGCTTTACTTCAGATACGCAGTATTTT.

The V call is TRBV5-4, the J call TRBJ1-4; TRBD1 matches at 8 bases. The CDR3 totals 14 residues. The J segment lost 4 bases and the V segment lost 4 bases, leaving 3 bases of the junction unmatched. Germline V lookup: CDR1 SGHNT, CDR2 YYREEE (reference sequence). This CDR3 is CASSQGQDNEKLFF. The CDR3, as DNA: TGTGCCAGCAGCCAGGGACAGGATAATGAAAAACTGTTTTTT.

The CDR3 DNA sequence: TGCGCCAGCAGGCTGGATACAGGGGCTCGGGGCTATGGCTACACCTTC. It encodes CASRLDTGARGYGYTF. The rearrangement uses TRBV5-1 and TRBJ1-2; 7 nucleotides line up with TRBD1. The J segment lost 4 bases and the V segment lost 5 bases, leaving 14 bases of the junction unmatched. Germline CDR1 is SGHRS and CDR2 is YFSETQ. The CDR3 loop spans 16 amino acids.

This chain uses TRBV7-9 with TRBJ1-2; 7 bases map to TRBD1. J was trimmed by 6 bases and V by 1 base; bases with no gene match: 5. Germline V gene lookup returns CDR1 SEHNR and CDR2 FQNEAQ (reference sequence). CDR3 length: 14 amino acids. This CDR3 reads CASSLEDRVNGYTF. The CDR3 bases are TGTGCCAGCAGCTTAGAAGACAGGGTCAATGGCTACACCTTC.

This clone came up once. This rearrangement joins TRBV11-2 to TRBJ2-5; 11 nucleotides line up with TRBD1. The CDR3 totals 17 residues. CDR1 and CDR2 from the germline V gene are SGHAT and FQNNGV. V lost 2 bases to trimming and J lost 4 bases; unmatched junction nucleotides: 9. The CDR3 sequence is CASSLRGRDRGGETQYF. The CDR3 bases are TGTGCCAGCAGCTTACGAGGAAGGGACAGGGGGGGAGAGACCCAGTACTTC.

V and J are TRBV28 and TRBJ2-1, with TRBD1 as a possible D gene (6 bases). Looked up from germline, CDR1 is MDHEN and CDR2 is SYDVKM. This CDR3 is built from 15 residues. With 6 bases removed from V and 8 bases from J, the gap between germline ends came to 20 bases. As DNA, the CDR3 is TGTGCCAGCAGCCGCCGACAGGTGACCCCACATGAGCAGTTCTTC. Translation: CASSRRQVTPHEQFF.

For the CDR3, the DNA is TGTGCCAGTAGCCTCCTGGACAGGGCCTACGAGCAGTACTTC. Its translation: CASSLLDRAYEQYF. This chain joins TRBV19 and TRBJ2-7, with 8 bases aligning to TRBD1. Germline CDR1 reads LNHDA; CDR2 reads SQIVND (reference sequence). Trimming took 6 bases from V and 2 from J; bases not matched to a gene: 6. The CDR3 runs to 14 residues.

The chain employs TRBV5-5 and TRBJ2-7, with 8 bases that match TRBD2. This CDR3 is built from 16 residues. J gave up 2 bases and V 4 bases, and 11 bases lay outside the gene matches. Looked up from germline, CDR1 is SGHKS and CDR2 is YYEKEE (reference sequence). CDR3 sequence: CASSPRDLAGTYEQYF. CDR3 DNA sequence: TGTGCCAGCAGCCCCAGGGATCTAGCGGGTACCTACGAGCAGTACTTC.

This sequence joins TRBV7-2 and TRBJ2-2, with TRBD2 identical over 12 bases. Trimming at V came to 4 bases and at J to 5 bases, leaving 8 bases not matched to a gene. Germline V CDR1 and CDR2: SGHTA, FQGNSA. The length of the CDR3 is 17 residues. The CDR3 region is CASSSSGGAVGTGELFF. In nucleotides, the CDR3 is TGTGCCAGCAGCTCTAGCGGGGGGGCCGTAGGAACCGGGGAGCTGTTTTTT.

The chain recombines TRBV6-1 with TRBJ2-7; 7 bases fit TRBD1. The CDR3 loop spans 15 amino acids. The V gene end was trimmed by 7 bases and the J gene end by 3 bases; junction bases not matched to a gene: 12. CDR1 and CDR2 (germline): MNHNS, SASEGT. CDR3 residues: CASTPYPTGIYEQYV. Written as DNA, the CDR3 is TGTGCCAGCACCCCCTACCCGACAGGGATCTACGAGCAGTACGTC.

The CDR3, as DNA: TGTGCCAGCAGTGAGCGGGGAGGCAATCAGCCCCAGCATTTT. Its translation: CASSERGGNQPQHF. This chain connects TRBV6-4 to TRBJ1-5; D unclear. With 3 bases removed from V and 2 bases from J, the gap between germline ends came to 8 bases. The length of the CDR3 is 14 residues. Per germline, CDR1 MRHNA and CDR2 SNTAGT.

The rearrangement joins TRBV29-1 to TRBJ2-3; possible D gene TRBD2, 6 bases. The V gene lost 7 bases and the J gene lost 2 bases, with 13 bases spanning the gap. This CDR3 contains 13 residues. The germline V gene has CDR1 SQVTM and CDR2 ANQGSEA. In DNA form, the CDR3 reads TGCAGCGGCGGACTACCACTCACAGATACGCAGTATTTT. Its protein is CSGGLPLTDTQYF.

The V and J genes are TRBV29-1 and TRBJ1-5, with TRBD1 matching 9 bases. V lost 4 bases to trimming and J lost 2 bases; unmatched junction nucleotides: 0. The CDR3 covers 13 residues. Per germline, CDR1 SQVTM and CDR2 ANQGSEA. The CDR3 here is CSVGQGGNQPQHF. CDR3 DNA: TGCAGCGTTGGACAGGGGGGCAATCAGCCCCAGCATTTT.

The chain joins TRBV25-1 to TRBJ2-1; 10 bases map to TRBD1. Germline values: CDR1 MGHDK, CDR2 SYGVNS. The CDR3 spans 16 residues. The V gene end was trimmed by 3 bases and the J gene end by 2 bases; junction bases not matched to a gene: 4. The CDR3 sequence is CASSDPGQGAYNEQFF. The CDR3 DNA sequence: TGTGCCAGCAGTGACCCCGGACAGGGGGCCTACAATGAGCAGTTCTTC.